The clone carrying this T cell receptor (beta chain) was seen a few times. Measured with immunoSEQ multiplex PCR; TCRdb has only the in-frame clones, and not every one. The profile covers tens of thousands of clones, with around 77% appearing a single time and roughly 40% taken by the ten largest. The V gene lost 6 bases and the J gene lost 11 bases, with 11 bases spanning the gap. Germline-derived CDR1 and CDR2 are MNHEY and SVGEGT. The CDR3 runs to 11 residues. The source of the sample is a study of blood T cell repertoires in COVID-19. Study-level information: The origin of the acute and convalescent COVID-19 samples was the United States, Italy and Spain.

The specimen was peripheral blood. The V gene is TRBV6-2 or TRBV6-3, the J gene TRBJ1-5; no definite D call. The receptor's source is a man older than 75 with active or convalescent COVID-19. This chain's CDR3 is CASSQTGTQHF. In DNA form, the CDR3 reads TGTGCCAGCAGCCAGACTGGAACCCAGCATTTT.